This T cell receptor (beta chain) was sequenced for a study of T cell clones after liver transplantation. Overall study: HCV positivity affected three of eight recipients; the rest lacked autoimmune or viral indications.

Trimming removed 6 bases from V and 5 bases from J; junction bases left unmatched: 0. The CDR3 extends over 11 amino acids. The germline V gene has CDR1 MGHRA and CDR2 YSYEKL. Sorting of unstimulated PBMCs yielded separate CD3+CD4+ and CD3+CD8+ fractions. Sequencing used immunoSEQ multiplex PCR; TCRdb keeps in-frame clones, though not all of them. This sample has tens of thousands of clones, with more than 70% found just once. This clone was seen more than once but under ten times. The chain carries TRBV4-1 and TRBJ1-1, with 7 nucleotides matching TRBD1. The clonotype was recovered from a human patient who received a liver transplant. The graft donor may have given rise to some T cells. This material consisted of CD4+ T cells from blood, taken at the 22-month timepoint. CDR3 loop: CASRQGTEAFF. The CDR3, as DNA: TGCGCCAGCAGACAGGGGACTGAAGCTTTCTTT.